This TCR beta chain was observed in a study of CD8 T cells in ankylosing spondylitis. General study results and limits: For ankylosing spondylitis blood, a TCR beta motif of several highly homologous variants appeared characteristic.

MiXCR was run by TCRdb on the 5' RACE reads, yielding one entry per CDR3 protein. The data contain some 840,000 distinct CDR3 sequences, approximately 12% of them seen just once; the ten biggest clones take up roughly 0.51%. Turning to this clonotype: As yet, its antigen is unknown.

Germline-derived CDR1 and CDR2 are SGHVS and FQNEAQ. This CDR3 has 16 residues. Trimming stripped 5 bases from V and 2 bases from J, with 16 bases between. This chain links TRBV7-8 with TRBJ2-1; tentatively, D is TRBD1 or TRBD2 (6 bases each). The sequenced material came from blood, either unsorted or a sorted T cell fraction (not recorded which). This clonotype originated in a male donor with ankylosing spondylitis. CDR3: CASSQRSGAPYNEQFF. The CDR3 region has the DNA TGTGCCAGCAGCCAGAGGTCGGGGGCCCCCTACAATGAGCAGTTCTTC.